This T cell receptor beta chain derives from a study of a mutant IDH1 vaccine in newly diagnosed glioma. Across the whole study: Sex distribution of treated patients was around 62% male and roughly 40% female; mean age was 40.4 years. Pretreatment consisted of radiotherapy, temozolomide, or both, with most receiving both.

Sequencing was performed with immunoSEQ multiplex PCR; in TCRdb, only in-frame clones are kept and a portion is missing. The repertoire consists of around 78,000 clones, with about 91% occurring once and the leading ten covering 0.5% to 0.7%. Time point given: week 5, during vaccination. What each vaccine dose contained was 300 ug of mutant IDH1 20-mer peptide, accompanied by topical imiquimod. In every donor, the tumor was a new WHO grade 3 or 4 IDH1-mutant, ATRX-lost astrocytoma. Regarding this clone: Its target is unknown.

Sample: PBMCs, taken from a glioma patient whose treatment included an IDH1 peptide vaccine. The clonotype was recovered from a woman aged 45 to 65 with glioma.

The CDR3 spells CASRSLDNQPQHF. CDR3 nucleotides: TGTGCCAGTAGAAGTCTAGATAATCAGCCCCAGCATTTT. The V and J genes are TRBV19 and TRBJ1-5, with D unresolved. The V end lost 6 bases, the J end lost 4 bases, and 10 bases lay between the germline ends. The CDR3 spans 13 residues. The germline V gene has CDR1 LNHDA and CDR2 SQIVND (reference sequence).